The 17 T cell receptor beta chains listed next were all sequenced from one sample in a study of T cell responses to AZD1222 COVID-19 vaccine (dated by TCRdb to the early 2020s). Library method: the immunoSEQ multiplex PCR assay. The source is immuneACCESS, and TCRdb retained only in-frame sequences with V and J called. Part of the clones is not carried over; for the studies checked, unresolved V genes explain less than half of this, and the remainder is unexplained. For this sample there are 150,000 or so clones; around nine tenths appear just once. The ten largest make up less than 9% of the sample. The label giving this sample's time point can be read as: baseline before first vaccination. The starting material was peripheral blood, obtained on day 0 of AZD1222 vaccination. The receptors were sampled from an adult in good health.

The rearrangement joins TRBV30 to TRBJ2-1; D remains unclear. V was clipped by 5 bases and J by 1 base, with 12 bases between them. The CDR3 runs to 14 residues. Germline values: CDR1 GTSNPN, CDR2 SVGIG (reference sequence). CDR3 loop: CAWSIGFSYNEQFF. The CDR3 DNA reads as TGTGCCTGGTCGATTGGGTTTTCCTACAATGAGCAGTTCTTC. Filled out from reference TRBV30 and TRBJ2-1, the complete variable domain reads SQTIHQWPATLVQPVGSPLSLECTVEGTSNPNLYWYRQAAGRGLQLLFYSVGIGQISSEVPQNLSASRPQDRQFILSSKKLLLSDSGFYLCAWSIGFSYNEQFFGPGTRLTVL.

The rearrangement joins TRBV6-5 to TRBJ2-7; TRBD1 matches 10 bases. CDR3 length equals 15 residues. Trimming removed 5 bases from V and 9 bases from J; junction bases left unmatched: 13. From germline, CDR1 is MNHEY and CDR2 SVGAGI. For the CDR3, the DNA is TGTGCCAGCAGTCCCCGGGACAGGGGTCTATCGGGGCAGTACTTC. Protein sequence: CASSPRDRGLSGQYF.

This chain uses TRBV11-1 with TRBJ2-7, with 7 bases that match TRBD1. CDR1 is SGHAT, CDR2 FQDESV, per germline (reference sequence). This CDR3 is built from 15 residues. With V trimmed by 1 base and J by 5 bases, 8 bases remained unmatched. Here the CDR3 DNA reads TGTGCCAGCAGCTTAGTTAGGGGGCGTTTTGACGAGCAGTACTTC. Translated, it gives CASSLVRGRFDEQYF.

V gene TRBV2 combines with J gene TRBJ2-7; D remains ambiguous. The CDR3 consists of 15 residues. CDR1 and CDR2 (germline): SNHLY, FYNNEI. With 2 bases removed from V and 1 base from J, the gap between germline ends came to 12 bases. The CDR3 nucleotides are TGTGCCAGCAGTGAAATAGTCAGGCGATCCTACGAGCAGTACTTC. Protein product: CASSEIVRRSYEQYF.

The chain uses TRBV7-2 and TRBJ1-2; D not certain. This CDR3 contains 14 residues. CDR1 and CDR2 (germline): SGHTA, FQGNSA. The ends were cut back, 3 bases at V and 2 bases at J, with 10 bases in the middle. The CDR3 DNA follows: TGTGCCAGCAGCTTGATGGATTCGAACTATGGCTACACCTTC. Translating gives CASSLMDSNYGYTF.

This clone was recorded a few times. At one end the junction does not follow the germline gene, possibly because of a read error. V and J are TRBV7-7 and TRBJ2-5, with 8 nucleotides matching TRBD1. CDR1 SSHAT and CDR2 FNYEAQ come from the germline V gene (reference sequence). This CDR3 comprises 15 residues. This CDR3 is CASSSGQGGQETQYF. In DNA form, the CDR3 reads TGTGCTAGCAGCTCAGGACAGGGCGGCCAAGAGACCCAGTACTTC.

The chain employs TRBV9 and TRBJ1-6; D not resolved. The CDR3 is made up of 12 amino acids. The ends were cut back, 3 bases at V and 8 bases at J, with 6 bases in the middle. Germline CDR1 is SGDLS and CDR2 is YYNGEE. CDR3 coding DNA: TGTGCCAGCAGCGGCTGGGATTCACCCCTCCACTTT. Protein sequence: CASSGWDSPLHF.

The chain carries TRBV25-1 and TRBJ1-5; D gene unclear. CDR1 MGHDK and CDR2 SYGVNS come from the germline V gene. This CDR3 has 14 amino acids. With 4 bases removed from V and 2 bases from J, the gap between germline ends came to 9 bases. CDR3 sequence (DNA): TGTGCCAGCAGTGGGGAAGAGGGCAATCAGCCCCAGCATTTT. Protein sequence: CASSGEEGNQPQHF.

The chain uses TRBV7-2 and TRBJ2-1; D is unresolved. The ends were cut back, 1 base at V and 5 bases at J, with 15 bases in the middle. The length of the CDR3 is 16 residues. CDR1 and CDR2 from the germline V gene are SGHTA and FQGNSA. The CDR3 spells CASSLDWGTPDNEQFF. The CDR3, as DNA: TGTGCCAGCAGCTTAGATTGGGGAACTCCGGACAATGAGCAGTTCTTC.

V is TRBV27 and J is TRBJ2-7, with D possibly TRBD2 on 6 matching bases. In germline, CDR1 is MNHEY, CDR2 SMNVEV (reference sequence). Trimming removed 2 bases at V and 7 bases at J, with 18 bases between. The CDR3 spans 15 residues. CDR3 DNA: TGTGCCAGCAGTTTAAACCGACAGCCACGGGGGGAGCAGTACTTC. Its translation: CASSLNRQPRGEQYF.

CDR3 DNA: TGTGCCAGCAGTTTGGGGTATGGCTACACCTTC. Amino acids: CASSLGYGYTF. The chain is built from TRBV12-3 or TRBV12-4 and TRBJ1-2; the D is unclear. This CDR3 has 11 amino acids. Deletions cut 3 bases from V and 5 bases from J, with 4 bases between.

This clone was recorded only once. The CDR3 region has the DNA TGTGCCTGGAGTGTAGGGGCAGGGGCCATGGAGACCCAGTACTTC. Protein product: CAWSVGAGAMETQYF. The chain joins TRBV30 to TRBJ2-5; weak D call: TRBD1 (6 bases). V gave up 0 bases and J gave up 5 bases, with 16 bases separating them. The CDR3 length is 15 residues. The germline V gene encodes CDR1 GTSNPN and CDR2 SVGIG (reference sequence). Combining the CDR3 with reference TRBV30 and TRBJ2-5 gives the whole variable domain SQTIHQWPATLVQPVGSPLSLECTVEGTSNPNLYWYRQAAGRGLQLLFYSVGIGQISSEVPQNLSASRPQDRQFILSSKKLLLSDSGFYLCAWSVGAGAMETQYFGPGTRLLVL.

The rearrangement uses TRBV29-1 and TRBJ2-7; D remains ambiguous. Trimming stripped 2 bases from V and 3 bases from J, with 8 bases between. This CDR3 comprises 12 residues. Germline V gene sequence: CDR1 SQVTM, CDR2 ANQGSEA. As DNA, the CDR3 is TGCAGCGTTGAAAATGTTATCTACGAGCAGTACTTC. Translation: CSVENVIYEQYF.

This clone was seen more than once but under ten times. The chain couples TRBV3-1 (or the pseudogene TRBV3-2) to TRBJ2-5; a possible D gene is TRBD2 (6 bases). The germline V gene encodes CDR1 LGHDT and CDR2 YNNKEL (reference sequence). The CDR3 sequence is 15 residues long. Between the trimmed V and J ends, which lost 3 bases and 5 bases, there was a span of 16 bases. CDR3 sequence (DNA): TGTGCCAGCAGCCAGGGCCGGGGGACGGGGGAGACCCAGTACTTC. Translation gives CASSQGRGTGETQYF.

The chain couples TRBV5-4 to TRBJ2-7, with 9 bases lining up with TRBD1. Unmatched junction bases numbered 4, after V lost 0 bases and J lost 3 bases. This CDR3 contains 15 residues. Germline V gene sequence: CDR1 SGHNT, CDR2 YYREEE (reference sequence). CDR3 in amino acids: CASSLAGGQGYEQYF. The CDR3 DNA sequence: TGTGCCAGCAGCTTGGCCGGGGGACAGGGCTACGAGCAGTACTTC.

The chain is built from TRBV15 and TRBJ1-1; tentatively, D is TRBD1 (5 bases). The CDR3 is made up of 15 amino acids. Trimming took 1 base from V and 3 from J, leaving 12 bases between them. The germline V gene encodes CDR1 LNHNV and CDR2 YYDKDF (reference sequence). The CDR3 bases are TGTGCCACCAGCAGAGGGCCGGGACCGGACACTGAAGCTTTCTTT. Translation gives CATSRGPGPDTEAFF.

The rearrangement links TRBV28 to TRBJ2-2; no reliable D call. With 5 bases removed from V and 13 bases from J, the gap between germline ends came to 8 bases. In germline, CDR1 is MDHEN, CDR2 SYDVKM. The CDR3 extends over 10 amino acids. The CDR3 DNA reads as TGTGCCAGCAGTGACCCCGGGCTGTTTTTT. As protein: CASSDPGLFF.